This entry features one T cell receptor beta chain sequence. What it binds is unknown. This specimen comes from a study of cytomegalovirus exposure and HLA in healthy donors. Background on the study: The study placed 70% to 90% of its 398 genotyped donors in the Caucasian-associated ancestry cluster. Study-level points and caveats: Previous analysis showed most TCR beta V segments were productive about 87% or about 30% of the time. Among donors in an Asian-associated ancestry cluster, a later analysis reportedly found fewer N-insertions than the approximately 700-donor mean.

Primers: 60 Vbeta forward and 13 Jbeta reverse. Per the original methods: Unique TCR beta chains totaled roughly 81 million in a later count, with approximately 10 million of them shared. Sequenced by immunoSEQ multiplex PCR; TCRdb stores in-frame clones only, minus some. Clonal size and the V and J genes are those of that table, whereas D and trimming came from the DNA. Of around 100,000 clones in the sample, nearly 80% are singletons; the top ten hold around 4.3%. V shed 1 base and J 6 bases; nucleotides not matched to a gene: 6. Germline CDR1 SEHNR, CDR2 FQNEAQ (reference sequence). The CDR3 is made up of 16 amino acids.

This chain connects TRBV7-9 to TRBJ1-2; 12 bases agree with TRBD1. This clonotype was sampled from a woman aged 40 to 55 in good health and CMV-seropositive. The sample comprised PBMCs. This chain's CDR3 is CASSLVPGQGADGYTF. In DNA, the CDR3 is TGTGCCAGCAGCTTAGTCCCGGGACAGGGGGCTGATGGCTACACCTTC.